This is a list of T cell receptor beta chains from one sample in a study of T cell repertoires in cytomegalovirus infection. These TCRs are of unknown antigen specificity. TCRdb fed the reads into MiXCR, producing one record per CDR3 protein. Of 50,000 to 60,000 distinct CDR3 sequences in the sample, 15% to 20% were seen once. Sample: CD8+ T cells from cultured PBMCs, taken from culture after CMV antigen stimulation. These receptors were obtained from a human donor in good health (CMV status not recorded). Some clones in this sample may be carry-over from other donors' samples. CDR3s include the opening cysteine and the closing phenylalanine or tryptophan. A D gene is named only where the DNA matches it firmly. Size is stated for part of the rows, as once, few or many counts, or as a class when the clone is expanded.

d_gene: -
abundance: -
v_gene: TRBV11-2
j_gene: TRBJ2-1
CDR3aa: CASRLTWGEQFF
CDR3nt: TGTGCCAGCAGACTAACCTGGGGTGAGCAGTTCTTC

d_gene: -
abundance: few
v_gene: TRBV9
j_gene: TRBJ1-3
CDR3aa: CASSVDVTSGNTIYF
CDR3nt: TGTGCCAGCAGCGTGGACGTTACTTCTGGAAACACCATATATTTT

d_gene: -
abundance: few
v_gene: TRBV2
j_gene: TRBJ2-7
CDR3aa: CASSDATGHHHEQYF
CDR3nt: TGTGCCAGCAGTGACGCGACAGGTCACCACCACGAGCAGTACTTC

d_gene: -
abundance: few
v_gene: TRBV28
j_gene: TRBJ1-2
CDR3aa: CASSLPNTRSLGHGYTF
CDR3nt: TGTGCCAGCAGTTTACCTAATACACGATCCTTAGGACATGGCTACACCTTC

d_gene: -
abundance: -
v_gene: TRBV23-1
j_gene: TRBJ2-1
CDR3aa: CASSRGGGSNEQFF
CDR3nt: TGCGCCAGCAGTCGAGGAGGGGGGTCCAATGAGCAGTTCTTC

d_gene: -
abundance: few
v_gene: TRBV28
j_gene: TRBJ1-2
CDR3aa: CASSDPGSDGYTF
CDR3nt: TGTGCCAGCAGTGACCCAGGGAGCGATGGCTACACCTTC

d_gene: TRBD1
abundance: -
v_gene: TRBV6-6
j_gene: TRBJ2-7
CDR3aa: CASSYPRTPDRAEQYF
CDR3nt: TGTGCCAGCAGTTACCCTCGGACGCCGGACAGGGCCGAGCAGTACTTC

d_gene: -
abundance: few
v_gene: TRBV24-1
j_gene: TRBJ2-7
CDR3aa: CATNGYEQYF
CDR3nt: TGTGCCACCAACGGATACGAGCAGTACTTC

d_gene: -
abundance: -
v_gene: TRBV7-9
j_gene: TRBJ2-2
CDR3aa: CASSLGPQGGELFF
CDR3nt: TGTGCCAGCAGCTTAGGGCCACAGGGCGGGGAGCTGTTTTTT

d_gene: -
abundance: few
v_gene: TRBV12-3/TRBV12-4
j_gene: TRBJ2-1
CDR3aa: CASSALGEQFF
CDR3nt: TGTGCCAGCAGCGCCTTGGGCGAGCAGTTCTTC

d_gene: -
abundance: -
v_gene: TRBV11-2
j_gene: TRBJ1-2
CDR3aa: CASSFFVRDGYTF
CDR3nt: TGTGCCAGCAGCTTTTTTGTTCGGGATGGCTACACCTTC

d_gene: -
abundance: -
v_gene: TRBV7-2
j_gene: TRBJ1-1
CDR3aa: CASSPERAYMNTEAFF
CDR3nt: TGTGCCAGCAGCCCCGAGAGGGCATACATGAACACTGAAGCTTTCTTT

d_gene: -
abundance: -
v_gene: TRBV4-1
j_gene: TRBJ1-2
CDR3aa: CASSQEGPGYTF
CDR3nt: TGCGCCAGCAGCCAAGAAGGCCCCGGCTACACCTTC

d_gene: -
abundance: -
v_gene: TRBV9
j_gene: TRBJ1-5
CDR3aa: CASIPYEDQPQHF
CDR3nt: TGTGCCAGCATCCCTTACGAAGATCAGCCCCAGCATTTT

d_gene: -
abundance: -
v_gene: TRBV6-5
j_gene: TRBJ2-2
CDR3aa: CASSYSHGRVTGELFF
CDR3nt: TGTGCCAGCAGTTATTCACACGGACGCGTTACCGGGGAGCTGTTTTTT

d_gene: -
abundance: many
v_gene: TRBV7-2
j_gene: TRBJ1-2
CDR3aa: CASSLALQSGSDGYTF
CDR3nt: TGTGCCAGCAGCTTGGCCCTACAATCGGGAAGCGATGGCTACACCTTC

d_gene: TRBD1
abundance: few
v_gene: TRBV6-5
j_gene: TRBJ1-1
CDR3aa: CASSPDRGGGGTEAFF
CDR3nt: TGTGCCAGCAGTCCGGACAGGGGAGGGGGTGGCACTGAAGCTTTCTTT

d_gene: TRBD1
abundance: few
v_gene: TRBV7-2
j_gene: TRBJ1-4
CDR3aa: CASSLRTGIREKLFF
CDR3nt: TGTGCCAGCAGCCTCCGGACAGGGATTCGAGAAAAACTGTTTTTT

d_gene: -
abundance: -
v_gene: TRBV7-6
j_gene: TRBJ2-2
CDR3aa: CASSLAPATGELFF
CDR3nt: TGTGCCAGCAGCTTAGCGCCAGCTACCGGGGAGCTGTTTTTT

d_gene: -
abundance: few
v_gene: TRBV20-1
j_gene: TRBJ2-3
CDR3aa: CSARASLADTQYF
CDR3nt: TGCAGTGCGAGAGCTAGCTTGGCAGATACGCAGTATTTT

d_gene: -
abundance: few
v_gene: TRBV28
j_gene: TRBJ1-6
CDR3aa: CASSPIRVLSDSPLHF
CDR3nt: TGTGCCAGCAGCCCTATCAGGGTCCTCAGCGATTCACCCCTCCACTTT

d_gene: -
abundance: -
v_gene: TRBV6-1
j_gene: TRBJ2-7
CDR3aa: CASTGEGAPSYEQYF
CDR3nt: TGTGCCAGCACTGGGGAGGGGGCTCCTTCCTACGAGCAGTACTTC

d_gene: -
abundance: -
v_gene: TRBV11-2
j_gene: TRBJ2-5
CDR3aa: CATRGGEETQYF
CDR3nt: TGTGCCACCCGAGGGGGAGAAGAGACCCAGTACTTC

d_gene: -
abundance: few
v_gene: TRBV7-2
j_gene: TRBJ1-1
CDR3aa: CASSLAAWGASSNTEAFF
CDR3nt: TGTGCCAGCAGCTTAGCTGCATGGGGGGCGAGCTCGAACACTGAAGCTTTCTTT

d_gene: -
abundance: -
v_gene: TRBV7-6
j_gene: TRBJ2-3
CDR3aa: CASSLGGVGDTQYF
CDR3nt: TGTGCCAGCAGCTTAGGGGGGGTAGGAGATACGCAGTATTTT

d_gene: -
abundance: few
v_gene: TRBV25-1
j_gene: TRBJ1-4
CDR3aa: CASGRTEELTTNEKLFF
CDR3nt: TGTGCCAGCGGCAGGACAGAAGAATTAACAACTAATGAAAAACTGTTTTTT

d_gene: -
abundance: few
v_gene: TRBV7-2
j_gene: TRBJ1-6
CDR3aa: CASSLGPGPYNSPLHF
CDR3nt: TGTGCCAGCAGCTTAGGCCCAGGGCCGTATAATTCACCCCTCCACTTT

d_gene: -
abundance: many
v_gene: TRBV7-8
j_gene: TRBJ2-7
CDR3aa: CASSSGHYEQYF
CDR3nt: TGTGCCAGCAGCTCAGGACACTACGAGCAGTACTTC

d_gene: TRBD1
abundance: few
v_gene: TRBV7-2
j_gene: TRBJ2-7
CDR3aa: CASSLDPRQGITHEQYF
CDR3nt: TGTGCCAGCAGCTTAGATCCCCGACAGGGTATTACCCACGAGCAGTACTTC

d_gene: TRBD2
abundance: few
v_gene: TRBV13
j_gene: TRBJ2-1
CDR3aa: CASSLTSGLYNEQFF
CDR3nt: TGTGCCAGCAGCCTGACTAGCGGGCTTTACAATGAGCAGTTCTTC

d_gene: TRBD2
abundance: -
v_gene: TRBV6-5
j_gene: TRBJ2-2
CDR3aa: CAISSGGYTGELFF
CDR3nt: TGTGCCATCTCTAGCGGGGGGTACACCGGGGAGCTGTTTTTT

d_gene: TRBD1
abundance: few
v_gene: TRBV7-2
j_gene: TRBJ1-2
CDR3aa: CASSLAQAGGAGSYGYTF
CDR3nt: TGTGCCAGCAGCTTAGCGCAGGCAGGGGGCGCGGGGAGCTATGGCTACACCTTC

d_gene: TRBD2
abundance: few
v_gene: TRBV6-1
j_gene: TRBJ2-1
CDR3aa: CASSEASGLPGGEQFF
CDR3nt: TGTGCCAGCAGTGAAGCCTCCGGGTTACCGGGGGGTGAGCAGTTCTTC

d_gene: -
abundance: few
v_gene: TRBV7-7
j_gene: TRBJ2-3
CDR3aa: CASSLDYTPATDTQYF
CDR3nt: TGTGCTAGCAGCTTAGACTATACGCCGGCCACAGATACGCAGTATTTT

d_gene: -
abundance: many
v_gene: TRBV12-3/TRBV12-4
j_gene: TRBJ2-1
CDR3aa: CASSPLGQYNEQFF
CDR3nt: TGTGCCAGCAGCCCCCTAGGACAGTACAATGAGCAGTTCTTC

d_gene: -
abundance: few
v_gene: TRBV12-3/TRBV12-4
j_gene: TRBJ1-4
CDR3aa: CASSSAGSFEKLFF
CDR3nt: TGTGCCAGCAGTTCCGCAGGGTCTTTTGAAAAACTGTTTTTT

d_gene: -
abundance: -
v_gene: TRBV7-6
j_gene: TRBJ2-2
CDR3aa: CASSLRSGLGGTGELFF
CDR3nt: TGTGCCAGCAGCTTACGTTCAGGTTTGGGTGGAACCGGGGAGCTGTTTTTT

d_gene: -
abundance: -
v_gene: TRBV6-2/TRBV6-3
j_gene: TRBJ2-2
CDR3aa: CASSSDTGELFF
CDR3nt: TGTGCCAGCAGTTCAGACACCGGGGAGCTGTTTTTT

d_gene: -
abundance: -
v_gene: TRBV12-3/TRBV12-4
j_gene: TRBJ1-1
CDR3aa: CASSSGNTEAFF
CDR3nt: TGTGCCAGCAGTTCTGGCAACACTGAAGCTTTCTTT

d_gene: -
abundance: -
v_gene: TRBV12-3/TRBV12-4
j_gene: TRBJ1-1
CDR3aa: CASSLATRRKAFF
CDR3nt: TGTGCCAGCAGTTTAGCGACGCGCAGGAAAGCTTTCTTT

d_gene: TRBD1
abundance: few
v_gene: TRBV29-1
j_gene: TRBJ1-1
CDR3aa: CSARQGDNTEAFF
CDR3nt: TGCAGCGCCCGACAGGGGGATAACACTGAAGCTTTCTTT

d_gene: -
abundance: few
v_gene: TRBV13
j_gene: TRBJ1-2
CDR3aa: CASGGTPANYGYTF
CDR3nt: TGTGCCAGCGGGGGGACGCCGGCTAACTATGGCTACACCTTC

d_gene: -
abundance: few
v_gene: TRBV12-3/TRBV12-4
j_gene: TRBJ1-3
CDR3aa: CASTSGDSGNTIYF
CDR3nt: TGTGCCAGCACGAGCGGGGATTCGGGAAACACCATATATTTT

d_gene: -
abundance: -
v_gene: TRBV7-9
j_gene: TRBJ1-1
CDR3aa: CASSPAQGGRTEAFF
CDR3nt: TGTGCCAGCAGCCCGGCACAGGGCGGTAGGACTGAAGCTTTCTTT

d_gene: -
abundance: few
v_gene: TRBV4-3
j_gene: TRBJ2-7
CDR3aa: CASSQEGPSSYEQYF
CDR3nt: TGCGCCAGCAGCCAGGAGGGACCGAGCTCCTACGAGCAGTACTTC

d_gene: TRBD1
abundance: few
v_gene: TRBV4-1
j_gene: TRBJ1-4
CDR3aa: CASSQRGPNEKLFF
CDR3nt: TGTGCCAGCAGCCAAAGGGGGCCTAATGAAAAACTGTTTTTT

d_gene: -
abundance: -
v_gene: TRBV10-3
j_gene: TRBJ2-2
CDR3aa: CAISNIRGNTWELFF
CDR3nt: TGTGCCATCAGTAATATCAGGGGAAACACCTGGGAGCTGTTTTTT

d_gene: TRBD1
abundance: few
v_gene: TRBV28
j_gene: TRBJ2-7
CDR3aa: CASSFQEPGQGYEQYF
CDR3nt: TGTGCCAGCAGTTTTCAGGAGCCGGGACAGGGCTACGAGCAGTACTTC

d_gene: -
abundance: few
v_gene: TRBV7-9
j_gene: TRBJ2-6
CDR3aa: CASSSGGQPPGANVLTF
CDR3nt: TGTGCCAGCAGCTCTGGAGGGCAGCCACCTGGGGCCAACGTCCTGACTTTC

d_gene: -
abundance: few
v_gene: TRBV7-9
j_gene: TRBJ1-1
CDR3aa: CASSLALGAGTEAFF
CDR3nt: TGTGCCAGCAGCTTAGCATTGGGGGCTGGAACTGAAGCTTTCTTT

d_gene: -
abundance: few
v_gene: TRBV4-3
j_gene: TRBJ1-2
CDR3aa: CASSQGFLTNYGYTF
CDR3nt: TGCGCCAGCAGCCAAGGATTTCTTACTAACTATGGCTACACCTTC

d_gene: TRBD1
abundance: -
v_gene: TRBV7-2
j_gene: TRBJ1-3
CDR3aa: CASSLGQGSGNTIYF
CDR3nt: TGTGCCAGCAGCTTGGGACAGGGGAGCGGAAACACCATATATTTT

d_gene: -
abundance: few
v_gene: TRBV6-1
j_gene: TRBJ2-1
CDR3aa: CASRTPGGSYNEQFF
CDR3nt: TGTGCCAGCAGAACGCCTGGGGGATCATACAATGAGCAGTTCTTC

d_gene: -
abundance: -
v_gene: TRBV7-8
j_gene: TRBJ2-1
CDR3aa: CASGEGLVDEQFF
CDR3nt: TGTGCCAGTGGGGAAGGCCTTGTCGATGAGCAGTTCTTC